This T cell receptor (beta chain) was retrieved from a study of cytomegalovirus exposure and HLA in healthy donors. Overall study findings and caveats: Rare sequences made up most TCRs, while some public TCRs were found in many donors. Presence/absence analyses treated sequencing depth as roughly uniform across donors. Altogether, some 160 TCR beta chains were recorded as cytomegalovirus-associated.

Germline V gene lookup returns CDR1 SGHRS and CDR2 YFSETQ. The CDR3 consists of 15 residues. V lost 4 bases and J lost 2; bases outside the gene matches: 4. A single count supports this clone. Antigen specificity is unknown. The PCR contained 60 Vbeta and 13 Jbeta primers. Sequenced by immunoSEQ multiplex PCR; TCRdb stores in-frame clones only, minus some. This table has some 140,000 clones, over 75% appearing once. What was sequenced was PBMCs. The rearrangement links TRBV5-1 to TRBJ2-5; the match to TRBD2 covers 11 bases. The receptor's source is a woman between 45 and 65 years old in good health and CMV-seropositive. CDR3 region: CASSPGTSGQETQYF. The CDR3 coding sequence is TGCGCCAGCAGCCCGGGGACTAGCGGACAAGAGACCCAGTACTTC.